The TCR beta chain under discussion was sequenced for a study of cytomegalovirus exposure and HLA in healthy donors. Here immunoSEQ multiplex PCR was the method, and the copy in TCRdb shows in-frame clones only, minus some. The table lists about 160,000 clones, less than 95% of them singletons, with over 2.5% in the top ten. CDR1 and CDR2 from the germline V gene are MNHNS and SASEGT. CDR3 length: 14 amino acids. The V gene end was trimmed by 7 bases and the J gene end by 3 bases; junction bases not matched to a gene: 9. The source material was PBMCs. The chain couples TRBV6-1 to TRBJ2-7, with 7 bases fitting TRBD2. The TCR originated in a woman between 18 and 29 years old in good health and CMV-seropositive. The CDR3 DNA is TGTGCCAGCAACGATTCAGGCGGGAGCTACGAGCAGTACTTC. This codes for CASNDSGGSYEQYF.